The text below deals with one TCR beta chain. It lacks a known antigen. Per-base qualities were not stored, and no clone one base away is much larger. This entry is derived from a study of beta chain features in type 1 diabetes (dated by TCRdb to 2016 to 2019). Notes on the research overall: Patients and healthy donors did not differ in mean age, gender distribution, total cell number or subset yield. A total of around 110,000,000 sorted cells were examined across all samples, and RNA yield correlated strongly with the number of cells per subset. In the study, TCRB repertoires of sorted circulating CD4+ T cell subsets from recently diagnosed type 1 diabetes patients were compared with those of matched healthy donors. Whereas all 30 or so donors provided naive and central memory subsets, regulatory and stem cell-like memory subsets were isolated from just 8 patients and roughly eight healthy donors.

Results and caveats for the whole study, not just this receptor: Type 1 diabetes patients showed a moderate but significant shortening of TCRB CDR3 length in all four CD4+ subsets. Only small numbers of individuals were included in the HLA sub-analyses, which left unresolved whether HLA type had any influence on TCRB rearrangement. Sequencing cDNA rather than genomic DNA could over-represent highly expressing activated cells, although activation and CD3 levels did not differ between groups. Shorter templates might be favored by PCR, yet because patient and control samples were amplified and corrected together, any such skew would affect both groups equally. Naive, central memory and regulatory TCRB repertoires appeared more similar among patients than among healthy donors. Fewer insertions and more nucleotide deletions at VDJ recombination sites were observed in patients with type 1 diabetes, implying thymic rearrangement abnormalities.

Per the germline V gene, LGHNA is the CDR1 and YNFKEQ is the CDR2. From the cysteine up to the phenylalanine, the CDR3 has a length of 18 residues. The read is trimmed to its CDR3 DNA, 54 bases read in frame from base 1. Unmatched junction bases come to 11, with V trimmed by 3 bases and J by 4 bases. From each donor, a single peripheral blood sample of about 100 mL on average was drawn into heparinised tubes. A BD FACSAria II and a panel including CD45RO, CCR7, CD25, CD127, CD95 and CD27 were used to sort naive, central memory, regulatory and stem cell-like memory CD4+ T cells. Purity was above 95% for every sorted population. PBMCs were isolated right away by Lymphoprep density gradient centrifugation and were stained directly, without culture. To minimize batch effects, samples were stained and sorted in pairs, one healthy donor with one patient per experiment. All of the isolated RNA was reverse transcribed with the High Capacity cDNA Reverse Transcription Kit, so expressed TCRB transcripts were sequenced. Deep immunoSEQ sequencing was performed on naive, central memory and regulatory T cell samples, with an average of around 3.4 million total reads per sample. Sorted cells were lysed in RLT buffer and RNA was extracted with DNase-treated RNeasy Micro or Mini kits, depending on cell number. Each cell subset was processed on its own to prevent cross-contamination, while patient and healthy donor samples were processed together. Using the immunoSEQ multiplex PCR, TCRB sequences were amplified from cDNA into 87-bp fragments spanning the CDR3 region. Amplicons were sequenced on the Illumina HiSeq platform. Turning to the authors' computational methods: Synthetic template baselines were used to correct PCR bias computationally, reads within Hamming distance 2 were collapsed together, and singletons that could not be merged were discarded. Reads were aligned against IMGT to assign V, D and J genes, CDR3 length and insertions or deletions at six rearrangement sites. Within each subset, clonotype counts were normalized to sorted cell number, after which true diversity and Gini coefficients were computed with the tcR R package. The overlap coefficient, calculated on TCRB nucleotide sequences, was used to measure repertoire sharing. As a proxy for the pre-selection repertoire, out-of-frame TCRB sequences from naive cells were analyzed. TCRdb obtained this table from immuneACCESS and retained in-frame rearrangements with V and J assigned. These tables miss some clones; where compared with another copy, unresolved V genes account for less than half of the shortfall, and the remainder is unexplained. V, J and clone size are those of that table, while D and trimming were read from the DNA. This sample comprises under 400,000 clones, 15% to 20% of them detected only once. The ten most abundant clones make up approximately 0.046% of the sample.

Recombination linked TRBV4-2 to TRBJ2-3; TRBD2 fits 12 bases in the junction. Sequenced: naive CD4+ T cells from blood. According to the study, the label for this sample's cell subset or site signals: true naive CD4+ T cells. This sequence was found in a woman under 30 in good health. The bases are TGTGCCAGCAGCCATCAAGGGGCTAGCGGGGGGGGCTCAGATACGCAGTATTTT. It translates as CASSHQGASGGGSDTQYF.